The 15 T cell receptor beta chains listed next were all sequenced from one sample in a study of CD8 T cells in Susac syndrome. It was with random hexamers that roughly 0.45 to 1 ug RNA was reverse transcribed. TCRdb redid the calling of the immunoSEQ multiplex PCR reads with MiXCR, one entry per CDR3 protein. The repertoire has 300,000 to 350,000 distinct CDR3 sequences, about 90% of them found once; the top ten carry approximately 0.065%. The specimen was CD4+ T cells from PBMCs. The receptors shown here come from a human donor with multiple sclerosis.

The genes are TRBV7-9 and TRBJ1-6; perhaps TRBD1 as D (6 bases). Germline values: CDR1 SEHNR, CDR2 FQNEAQ (reference sequence). V lost 1 base and J lost 10, with 8 bases in between. This CDR3 is built from 13 residues. CDR3 sequence: CASSLGGQSPLHF. In DNA, the CDR3 is TGTGCCAGCAGCTTAGGGGGGCAATCACCCCTCCACTTT.

This CDR3 reads CASGLVTGSSGNTIYF. The CDR3 bases are TGTGCTAGTGGTTTGGTAACAGGGAGCTCTGGAAACACCATATATTTT. The chain recombines TRBV12-5 with TRBJ1-3; maybe TRBD1 (6 bases). Germline V gene data show CDR1 as LGHNT and CDR2 as FRNRAP. CDR3 size: 16 residues. Trimming shortened V by 0 bases and J by 0 bases, and 9 bases separated the two germline ends.

The chain joins TRBV7-2 to TRBJ2-3; a weak D match, TRBD2 (6 bases). Germline CDR1 and CDR2: SGHTA and FQGNSA. Trimming removed 7 bases from V and 4 bases from J, with 15 bases in between. The CDR3 totals 14 residues. The DNA of the CDR3 is TGTGCCAGCAAGGAGTCCGGGGGAGCAGATACGCAGTATTTT. Translation: CASKESGGADTQYF.

This clonotype appeared a single time. The DNA of the CDR3 is TGTGCCATCAGTGATAGACAGGGAGAATATGGCTACACCTTC. Encoded protein: CAISDRQGEYGYTF. The chain links TRBV10-3 to TRBJ1-2; 7 bases align to TRBD1. The V gene end was trimmed by 3 bases and the J gene end by 5 bases; junction bases not matched to a gene: 6. Germline CDR1 reads ENHRY; CDR2 reads SYGVKD. The CDR3 covers 14 residues.

The J gene is TRBJ1-2, the V gene TRBV30; D is undetermined. This CDR3 contains 15 residues. The germline V and J ends were trimmed by 1 base and 4 bases, with 16 bases remaining between them. CDR1 is GTSNPN and CDR2 is SVGIG in the germline V gene (reference sequence). The CDR3 is CAWSETWRIPYGYTF. Written as DNA, the CDR3 is TGTGCCTGGAGTGAGACCTGGCGGATACCCTATGGCTACACCTTC.

V is TRBV7-2 and J is TRBJ2-1, with D possibly being TRBD2 (6 bases). The germline CDR1 and CDR2 sequences are SGHTA and FQGNSA. Trimming removed 5 bases from V and 9 bases from J, with 17 bases in between. The CDR3 loop spans 14 amino acids. The CDR3 DNA follows: TGTGCCAGCAGCCATGGGGGGATCGGCGGTGAGCAGTTCTTC. This sequence encodes CASSHGGIGGEQFF.

In this sample, this clonotype turned up once. This sequence joins TRBV20-1 and TRBJ1-4; 8 bases agree with TRBD1. V trimming: 0 bases; J trimming: 8 bases; junction bases outside the gene matches: 8. CDR1 DFQATT and CDR2 SNEGSKA come from the germline V gene (reference sequence). The CDR3 is 15 amino acids. In nucleotides, the CDR3 is TGCAGTGCTAGAGATGCAGGGGGCGCAGGGGAAAAACTGTTTTTT. The encoded protein is CSARDAGGAGEKLFF.

This clonotype was picked up one time. The V and J genes are TRBV29-1 and TRBJ1-1; D is undetermined. Germline loops: CDR1 SQVTM, CDR2 ANQGSEA. With 5 bases removed from V and 3 bases from J, the gap between germline ends came to 16 bases. The CDR3 loop spans 14 amino acids. CDR3 nucleotides: TGCAGCGTTAAAACGGCCGGATTGGACACTGAAGCTTTCTTT. It translates to CSVKTAGLDTEAFF.

The chain carries TRBV7-2 and TRBJ2-7, with a possible D match to TRBD1 (6 bases). The CDR3 is 13 amino acids. V lost 4 bases to trimming and J lost 3 bases, with 10 bases between them. Germline V gene sequence: CDR1 SGHTA, CDR2 FQGNSA. The CDR3 loop is CASSWRQDYEQYF. CDR3 nucleotides: TGTGCCAGCAGCTGGAGACAGGACTACGAGCAGTACTTC.

The genes are TRBV30 and TRBJ2-7, with D perhaps given as TRBD1 or TRBD2 (5 bases each). The CDR3 has 14 amino acids. Germline V gene data show CDR1 as GTSNPN and CDR2 as SVGIG (reference sequence). The V end was cut by 4 bases, the J end by 3 bases, with 16 bases between. CDR3 sequence (DNA): TGTGCCTGGACCCGCTGGGACGGCGACTACGAGCAGTACTTC. Translation: CAWTRWDGDYEQYF. The whole variable domain, remainder taken from reference TRBV30 and TRBJ2-7, is SQTIHQWPATLVQPVGSPLSLECTVEGTSNPNLYWYRQAAGRGLQLLFYSVGIGQISSEVPQNLSASRPQDRQFILSSKKLLLSDSGFYLCAWTRWDGDYEQYFGPGTRLTVT.

This clonotype was picked up one time. The V and J genes are TRBV7-2 and TRBJ1-2; a possible D gene is TRBD1 (5 bases). Trimming took 1 base from V and 4 from J, leaving 10 bases between them. Germline loops: CDR1 SGHTA, CDR2 FQGNSA. This CDR3 has 14 residues. CDR3 loop: CASSLGGALYGYTF. As DNA, the CDR3 is TGTGCCAGCAGCTTAGGCGGGGCCCTCTATGGCTACACCTTC.

V is TRBV5-1 and J is TRBJ2-2; TRBD1 is a possible D gene (6 bases). Looked up from germline, CDR1 is SGHRS and CDR2 is YFSETQ. The germline V and J ends were trimmed by 3 bases and 6 bases, with 18 bases remaining between them. This CDR3 spans 16 amino acids. The CDR3 DNA reads as TGCGCCAGCAGCTCCGGACAGATCTCTGGGCCCGGGGAGCTGTTTTTT. The encoded protein is CASSSGQISGPGELFF.

This rearrangement joins TRBV11-2 to TRBJ2-7; D unclear. Germline assignment: CDR1 SGHAT and CDR2 FQNNGV. Trimming cost V 6 bases and J 6 bases, with 9 bases left between them. This CDR3 spans 11 amino acids. The CDR3 DNA sequence: TGTGCCAGCAGTTCCTCAGGCGAGCAGTACTTC. Translated: CASSSSGEQYF.

The chain employs TRBV6-1 and TRBJ1-5; D gene unclear. CDR1 is MNHNS and CDR2 is SASEGT in the germline V gene. The CDR3 length is 12 residues. The V end lost 7 bases, the J end lost 6 bases, and 10 bases lay between the germline ends. This CDR3 is CASKRGSQPQHF. In nucleotides, the CDR3 is TGTGCCAGCAAAAGAGGGAGTCAGCCCCAGCATTTT.

This chain links TRBV7-2 with TRBJ1-5, with D unclear. The V and J ends lost 8 bases and 4 bases respectively, with 15 bases between them. Germline V gene data show CDR1 as SGHTA and CDR2 as FQGNSA. CDR3 length equals 14 residues. The CDR3 DNA follows: TGTGCCAGCTCCCCCAGGCGGGGAAATCAGCCCCAGCATTTT. Its protein product is CASSPRRGNQPQHF.